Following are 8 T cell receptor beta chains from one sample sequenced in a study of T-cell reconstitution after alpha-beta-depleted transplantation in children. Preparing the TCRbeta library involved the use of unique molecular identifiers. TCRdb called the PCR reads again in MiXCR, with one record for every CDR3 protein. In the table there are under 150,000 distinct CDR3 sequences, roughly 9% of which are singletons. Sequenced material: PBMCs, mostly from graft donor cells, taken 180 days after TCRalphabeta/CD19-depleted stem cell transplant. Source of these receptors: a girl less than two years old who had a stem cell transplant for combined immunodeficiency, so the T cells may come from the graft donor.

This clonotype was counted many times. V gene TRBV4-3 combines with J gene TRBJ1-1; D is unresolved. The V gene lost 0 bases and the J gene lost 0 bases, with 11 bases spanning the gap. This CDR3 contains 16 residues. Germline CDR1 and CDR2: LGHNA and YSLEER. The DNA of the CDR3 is TGCGCCAGCAGCCAAGACGGAGGCGGATTGAACACTGAAGCTTTCTTT. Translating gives CASSQDGGGLNTEAFF.

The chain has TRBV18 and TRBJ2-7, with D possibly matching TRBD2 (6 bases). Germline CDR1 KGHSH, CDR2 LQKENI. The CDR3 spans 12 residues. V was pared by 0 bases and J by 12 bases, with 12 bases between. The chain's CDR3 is CASSPPRESLYF. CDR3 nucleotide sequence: TGTGCCAGCTCACCACCCCGGGAGTCGCTGTACTTC.

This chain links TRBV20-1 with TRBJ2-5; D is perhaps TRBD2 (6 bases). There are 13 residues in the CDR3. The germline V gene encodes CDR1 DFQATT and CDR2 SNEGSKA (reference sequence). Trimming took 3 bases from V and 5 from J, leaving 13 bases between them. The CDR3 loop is CSASSQGGETQYF. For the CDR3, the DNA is TGCAGTGCTAGTTCTCAAGGAGGGGAGACCCAGTACTTC.

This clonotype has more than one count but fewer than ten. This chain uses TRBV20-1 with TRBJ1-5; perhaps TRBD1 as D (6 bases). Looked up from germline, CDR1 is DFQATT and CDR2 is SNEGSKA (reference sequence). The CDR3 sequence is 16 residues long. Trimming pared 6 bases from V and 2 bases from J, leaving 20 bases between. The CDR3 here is CSAKNTGFIGNQPQHF. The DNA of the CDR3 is TGCAGTGCGAAGAATACAGGGTTTATTGGCAATCAGCCCCAGCATTTT.

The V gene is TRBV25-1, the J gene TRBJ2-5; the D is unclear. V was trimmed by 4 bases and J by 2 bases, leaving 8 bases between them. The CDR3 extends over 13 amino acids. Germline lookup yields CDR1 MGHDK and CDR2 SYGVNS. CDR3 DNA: TGTGCCAGCAGTGGGGTATTGCAAGAGACCCAGTACTTC. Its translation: CASSGVLQETQYF.

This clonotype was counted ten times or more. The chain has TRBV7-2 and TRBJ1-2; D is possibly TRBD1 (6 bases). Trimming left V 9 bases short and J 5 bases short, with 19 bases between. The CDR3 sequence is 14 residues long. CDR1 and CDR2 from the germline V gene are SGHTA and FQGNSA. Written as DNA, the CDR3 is TGTGCCAGGGGAGGGGGGCAGAGCCTGTATGGCTACACCTTC. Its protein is CARGGGQSLYGYTF. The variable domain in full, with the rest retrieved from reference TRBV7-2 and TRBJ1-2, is GAGVSQSPSNKVTEKGKDVELRCDPISGHTALYWYRQSLGQGLEFLIYFQGNSAPDKSGLPSDRFSAERTGGSVSTLTIQRTQQEDSAVYLCARGGGQSLYGYTFGSGTRLTVV.

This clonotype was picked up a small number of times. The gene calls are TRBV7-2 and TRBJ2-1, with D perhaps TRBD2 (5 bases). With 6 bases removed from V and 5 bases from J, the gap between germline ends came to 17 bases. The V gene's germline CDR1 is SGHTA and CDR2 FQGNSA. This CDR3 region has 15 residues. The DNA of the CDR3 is TGTGCCAGCAGTTTCGTGGCTAGCACAGACAATGAGCAGTTCTTC. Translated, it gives CASSFVASTDNEQFF.

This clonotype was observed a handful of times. CDR3 in amino acids: CASSQLAGTQETQYF. The CDR3, as DNA: TGTGCCAGCTCACAACTTGCCGGGACCCAAGAGACCCAGTACTTC. This chain joins TRBV18 and TRBJ2-5; TRBD1 or TRBD2 may be the D gene (5 bases each). Germline values: CDR1 KGHSH, CDR2 LQKENI. The CDR3 loop spans 15 amino acids. Deletions cut 4 bases from V and 1 base from J, with 13 bases between.